What follows are 19 T cell receptor beta chains derived from one specimen sequenced in a study of human T cells and chemical hapten exposure. Described time point: patch test 2, 6 weeks after DPC sensitization. Treatment reported: therapeutic diphenylcyclopropenone sensitization with weekly scalp DPC. In TCRdb, the RACE reads were re-called with MiXCR into one record per CDR3 protein. The sample has some 90,000 distinct CDR3 sequences, about an eighth seen once. This specimen was whole blood, taken in connection with sensitization to the hapten diphenylcyclopropenone (DPC). These receptors all come from a woman in her forties with alopecia areata. Some clones in this sample may be carry-over from other donors' samples.

V gene TRBV6-2 or TRBV6-3 combines with J gene TRBJ2-3; TRBD1 agrees at 9 bases. Germline CDR1 reads MNHEY; CDR2 reads SVGEGT. This CDR3 has 14 residues. V lost 10 bases to trimming and J lost 4 bases; unmatched junction nucleotides: 9. CDR3 nucleotide sequence: TGTGCCACCGCGGACAGGGGACGGTCAGATACGCAGTATTTT. Residues: CATADRGRSDTQYF.

This rearrangement joins TRBV10-3 to TRBJ2-1; no clear D. The CDR3 extends over 16 amino acids. V was shortened by 0 bases and J by 0 bases, with 9 bases between the two germline ends. Per the germline V gene, CDR1 is ENHRY and CDR2 is SYGVKD. The CDR3, as DNA: TGTGCCATCAGTGAGTCTCATTCGAGCTCCTACAATGAGCAGTTCTTC. Its translation: CAISESHSSSYNEQFF.

This clonotype was picked up many times. V gene TRBV27 combines with J gene TRBJ2-3; no firm D call. Trimming took off 6 bases at V and 0 bases at J, with 10 bases between the two ends. Looked up from germline, CDR1 is MNHEY and CDR2 is SMNVEV (reference sequence). The length of the CDR3 is 14 residues. CDR3 nucleotide sequence: TGTGCCAGCAGCCCGACCCTTAGCACAGATACGCAGTATTTT. This translates into CASSPTLSTDTQYF.

A few counts support this clonotype. V is TRBV28 and J is TRBJ1-1; tentative D call: TRBD1 (5 bases). Deletions cut 3 bases from V and 1 base from J, with 12 bases between. This CDR3 has 15 residues. Germline CDR1 is MDHEN and CDR2 is SYDVKM. In nucleotides, the CDR3 is TGTGCCAGCAGTTTGGGGGGGAAGACGAACACTGAAGCTTTCTTT. Its protein is CASSLGGKTNTEAFF.

This clonotype was counted many times. V usage is TRBV3-1 and J usage is TRBJ2-7, with D possibly being TRBD2 (6 bases). Deletions cut 1 base from V and 6 bases from J, with 7 bases between. Germline V gene lookup returns CDR1 LGHDT and CDR2 YNNKEL (reference sequence). This CDR3 comprises 12 residues. The CDR3 region is CASSQGRGEQYF. The CDR3 region has the DNA TGTGCCAGCAGCCAAGGGAGGGGCGAGCAGTACTTC.

This chain joins TRBV5-5 and TRBJ2-2; no clear D. The CDR3 totals 12 residues. CDR1 and CDR2 from the germline V gene are SGHKS and YYEKEE (reference sequence). V lost 5 bases to trimming and J lost 4 bases, with 6 bases between them. CDR3 sequence reads: CASSWGTGELFF. As DNA, the CDR3 is TGTGCCAGCAGTTGGGGCACCGGGGAGCTGTTTTTT.

V gene TRBV7-2 combines with J gene TRBJ2-1; D not resolved. Germline CDR1 is SGHTA and CDR2 is FQGNSA. The ends were cut back, 1 base at V and 7 bases at J, with 11 bases in the middle. CDR3 length: 14 amino acids. For the CDR3, the DNA is TGTGCCAGCAGCTTAGACCCAGCTCGGAATGAGCAGTTCTTC. Its protein is CASSLDPARNEQFF. Drawing the rest from reference TRBV7-2 and TRBJ2-1, the complete variable domain is GAGVSQSPSNKVTEKGKDVELRCDPISGHTALYWYRQSLGQGLEFLIYFQGNSAPDKSGLPSDRFSAERTGGSVSTLTIQRTQQEDSAVYLCASSLDPARNEQFFGPGTRLTVL.

The sample holds many counts of this clonotype. V is TRBV6-2 or TRBV6-3 and J is TRBJ2-1, with D hard to call. Trimming took 6 bases from V and 10 from J, leaving 25 bases between them. Germline lookup yields CDR1 MNHEY and CDR2 SVGEGT. The CDR3 extends over 16 amino acids. CDR3 DNA: TGTGCCAGCAGCCCCCGGCTAGACTCCCCAATAAAGGAGCAGTTCTTC. This gives the protein CASSPRLDSPIKEQFF.

The table lists this clonotype with a few counts. This sequence joins TRBV3-1 and TRBJ2-7; TRBD2 is a possible D gene (5 bases). The CDR3 covers 11 residues. Trimming pared 4 bases from V and 5 bases from J, leaving 6 bases between. The V gene's germline CDR1 is LGHDT and CDR2 YNNKEL (reference sequence). The CDR3 loop is CASSLRDEQYF. The CDR3 coding sequence is TGTGCCAGCAGCCTGAGGGACGAGCAGTACTTC.

V is TRBV5-1 and J is TRBJ2-2; perhaps D is TRBD1 or TRBD2 (5 bases each). The CDR3 is 17 residues long. Germline V gene lookup returns CDR1 SGHRS and CDR2 YFSETQ. V lost 4 bases, J lost 0 bases, and 16 bases lay in between. The CDR3 protein is CASSLGPQHANTGELFF. DNA for the CDR3: TGCGCCAGCAGCCTGGGACCGCAGCACGCGAACACCGGGGAGCTGTTTTTT.

Only a few counts were recorded for this clonotype. The chain couples TRBV30 to TRBJ2-3, with D tentatively TRBD1 (6 bases). CDR3 size: 15 residues. CDR1 and CDR2 from the germline V gene are GTSNPN and SVGIG (reference sequence). The V end was cut by 4 bases, the J end by 5 bases, with 19 bases between. CDR3 bases: TGTGCCTGGAATCGCCAGGACAGCCAGGGAGATACGCAGTATTTT. Protein: CAWNRQDSQGDTQYF.

This clonotype was counted ten times or more. The chain combines TRBV4-2 with TRBJ2-5, with a possible D match to TRBD2 (6 bases). The CDR3 loop spans 17 amino acids. Per germline, CDR1 LGHNA and CDR2 YNFKEQ. Trimming took 0 bases from V and 2 from J, leaving 16 bases between them. CDR3 sequence: CASSQDPSGTLQETQYF. The CDR3 DNA follows: TGTGCCAGCAGCCAAGATCCTTCCGGGACTTTACAAGAGACCCAGTACTTC.

CDR3 protein: CASSSYRADTQYF. The CDR3 coding sequence is TGTGCCAGCAGCTCGTACAGGGCAGATACGCAGTATTTT. V gene TRBV7-2 combines with J gene TRBJ2-3; D is possibly TRBD1 (6 bases). The V end lost 4 bases, the J end lost 4 bases, and 9 bases lay between the germline ends. Germline values: CDR1 SGHTA, CDR2 FQGNSA. This CDR3 is built from 13 residues.

There are a few counts of this clonotype. The chain recombines TRBV28 with TRBJ1-5; maybe TRBD1 (6 bases). Germline values: CDR1 MDHEN, CDR2 SYDVKM. The CDR3 loop spans 15 amino acids. Trimming pared 4 bases from V and 4 bases from J, leaving 14 bases between. CDR3 sequence (DNA): TGTGCCAGCAGTTGGGGGGCTGCATCGAATCAGCCCCAGCATTTT. It codes for CASSWGAASNQPQHF.

This clonotype was picked up many times. The chain is built from TRBV10-3 and TRBJ1-2, with D perhaps matching TRBD1 (6 bases). CDR3 length: 16 amino acids. The V end was cut by 3 bases, the J end by 1 base, with 15 bases between. Germline assignment: CDR1 ENHRY and CDR2 SYGVKD. In DNA form, the CDR3 reads TGTGCCATCAGTGAAAAGGGGGGCGAGGGTAACTATGGCTACACCTTC. As protein: CAISEKGGEGNYGYTF.

The rearrangement links TRBV30 to TRBJ2-3; 7 nucleotides agree with TRBD2. The CDR3 sequence is 14 residues long. With V trimmed by 3 bases and J by 2 bases, 5 bases remained unmatched. Germline-derived CDR1 and CDR2 are GTSNPN and SVGIG (reference sequence). The DNA of the CDR3 is TGTGCCTGGAGACCGGGACTATCCACAGATACGCAGTATTTT. Its translation: CAWRPGLSTDTQYF.

This chain joins TRBV27 and TRBJ1-1; D may be TRBD1 (5 bases). Trimming stripped 5 bases from V and 5 bases from J, with 18 bases between. There are 15 residues in the CDR3. CDR1 and CDR2 from the germline V gene are MNHEY and SMNVEV (reference sequence). CDR3 residues: CASSQVTGVWTEAFF. Here the CDR3 DNA reads TGTGCCAGCAGTCAAGTAACAGGTGTCTGGACTGAAGCTTTCTTT.

This clonotype was detected ten times or more. The chain combines TRBV12-3 or TRBV12-4 with TRBJ1-6; no definite D call. The CDR3 contains 17 residues. The V end was cut by 3 bases, the J end by 0 bases, with 12 bases between. The CDR3 nucleotides read TGTGCCAGCAGTTTTGTGTTGAAGAGCTCCTATAATTCACCCCTCCACTTT. Translated: CASSFVLKSSYNSPLHF.

This clonotype was counted ten times or more. This sequence joins TRBV9 and TRBJ2-2; a possible D gene is TRBD2 (7 bases). The CDR3 runs 16 residues. V was cut by 5 bases and J by 6 bases, with 20 bases left in between. Looked up from germline, CDR1 is SGDLS and CDR2 is YYNGEE. The CDR3 coding sequence is TGTGCCAGCAGGATGGACGGGGGGCCCTTCGCCGGGGAGCTGTTTTTT. This sequence encodes CASRMDGGPFAGELFF.